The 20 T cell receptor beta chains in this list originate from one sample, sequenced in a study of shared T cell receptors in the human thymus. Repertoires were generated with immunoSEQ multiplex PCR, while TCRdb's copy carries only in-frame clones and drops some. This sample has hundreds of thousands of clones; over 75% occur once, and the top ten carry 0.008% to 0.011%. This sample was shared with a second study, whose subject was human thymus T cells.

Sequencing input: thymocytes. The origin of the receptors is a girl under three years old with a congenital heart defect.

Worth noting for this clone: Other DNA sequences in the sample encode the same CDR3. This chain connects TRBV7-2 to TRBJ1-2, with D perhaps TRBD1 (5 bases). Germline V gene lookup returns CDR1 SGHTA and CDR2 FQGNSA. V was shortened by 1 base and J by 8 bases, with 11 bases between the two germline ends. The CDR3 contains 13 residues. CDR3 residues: CASSLEGAGGYTF. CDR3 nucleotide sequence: TGTGCCAGCAGCTTAGAAGGGGCGGGGGGCTACACCTTC.

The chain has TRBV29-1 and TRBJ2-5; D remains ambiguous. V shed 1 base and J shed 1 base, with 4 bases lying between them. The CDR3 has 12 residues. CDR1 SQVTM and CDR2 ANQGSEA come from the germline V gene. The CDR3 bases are TGCAGCGTTGAAGTCTGCCAAGAGACCCAGTACTTC. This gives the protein CSVEVCQETQYF.

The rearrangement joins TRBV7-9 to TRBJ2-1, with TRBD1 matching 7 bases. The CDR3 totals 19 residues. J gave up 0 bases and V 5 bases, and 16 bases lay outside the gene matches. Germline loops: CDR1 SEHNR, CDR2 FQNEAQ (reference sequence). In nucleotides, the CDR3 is TGTGCCAGCAGCAACCAGGGGACAGCAGGCACCCTCTCCTACAATGAGCAGTTCTTC. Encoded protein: CASSNQGTAGTLSYNEQFF.

This CDR3 reads CASSHRFLIYGYTF. The CDR3 DNA is TGTGCCAGCAGCCACCGATTCCTAATCTATGGCTACACCTTC. This chain connects TRBV14 to TRBJ1-2, with D unresolved. Germline V gene lookup returns CDR1 SGHDN and CDR2 FVKESK. The V gene lost 3 bases and the J gene lost 4 bases, with 12 bases spanning the gap. The CDR3 extends over 14 amino acids.

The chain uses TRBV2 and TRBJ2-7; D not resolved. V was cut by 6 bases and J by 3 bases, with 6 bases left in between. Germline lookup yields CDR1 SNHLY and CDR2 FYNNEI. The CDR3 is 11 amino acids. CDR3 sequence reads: CASSPGYEQYF. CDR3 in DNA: TGTGCCAGCAGCCCCGGCTACGAGCAGTACTTC.

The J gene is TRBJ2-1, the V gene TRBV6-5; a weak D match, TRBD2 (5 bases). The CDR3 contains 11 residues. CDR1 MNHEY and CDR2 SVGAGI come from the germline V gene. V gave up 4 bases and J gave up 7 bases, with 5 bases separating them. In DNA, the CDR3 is TGTGCCAGCAGTTGGAGGAATGAGCAGTTCTTC. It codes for CASSWRNEQFF.

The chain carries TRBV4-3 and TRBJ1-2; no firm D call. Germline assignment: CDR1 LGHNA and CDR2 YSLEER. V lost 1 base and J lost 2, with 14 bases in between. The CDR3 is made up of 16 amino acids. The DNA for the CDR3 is TGCGCCAGCAGCCAAGGTCTTAGAGGGAGCAACTATGGCTACACCTTC. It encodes CASSQGLRGSNYGYTF.

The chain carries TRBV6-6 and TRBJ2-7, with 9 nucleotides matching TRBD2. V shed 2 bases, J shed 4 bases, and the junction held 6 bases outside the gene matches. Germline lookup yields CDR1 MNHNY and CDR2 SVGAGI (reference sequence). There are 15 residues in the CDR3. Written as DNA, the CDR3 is TGTGCCAGCAGTTACCAGCTAGCGGGGACTTACGAGCAGTACTTC. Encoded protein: CASSYQLAGTYEQYF.

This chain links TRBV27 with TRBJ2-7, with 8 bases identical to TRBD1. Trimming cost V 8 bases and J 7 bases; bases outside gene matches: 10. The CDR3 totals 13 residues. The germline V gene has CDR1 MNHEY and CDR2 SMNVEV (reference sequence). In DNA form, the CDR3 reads TGTGCCAGCGGCCGACAGGGGCAACAGGAGCAGTACTTC. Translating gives CASGRQGQQEQYF.

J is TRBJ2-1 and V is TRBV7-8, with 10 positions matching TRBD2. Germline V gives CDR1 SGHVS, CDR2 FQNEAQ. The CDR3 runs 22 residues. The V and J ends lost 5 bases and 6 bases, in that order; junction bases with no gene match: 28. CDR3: CASSPGAQARLAGEVVLNEQFF. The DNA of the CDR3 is TGTGCCAGCAGCCCAGGGGCCCAGGCCCGGCTAGCGGGGGAGGTCGTACTCAATGAGCAGTTCTTC.

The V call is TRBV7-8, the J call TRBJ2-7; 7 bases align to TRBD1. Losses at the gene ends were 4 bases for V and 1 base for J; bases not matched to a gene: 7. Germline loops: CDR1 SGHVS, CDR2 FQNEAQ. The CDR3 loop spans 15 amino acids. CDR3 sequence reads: CASSYRTGVSYEQYF. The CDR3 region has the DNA TGTGCCAGCAGCTATCGCACAGGGGTGTCCTACGAGCAGTACTTC.

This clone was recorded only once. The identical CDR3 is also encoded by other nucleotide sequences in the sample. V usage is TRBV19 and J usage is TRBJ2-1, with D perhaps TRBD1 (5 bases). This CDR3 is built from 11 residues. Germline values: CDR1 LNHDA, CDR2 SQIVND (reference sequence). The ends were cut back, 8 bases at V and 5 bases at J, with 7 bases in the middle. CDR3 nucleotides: TGTGCCAGTGGGGCCGACAATGAGCAGTTCTTC. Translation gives CASGADNEQFF.

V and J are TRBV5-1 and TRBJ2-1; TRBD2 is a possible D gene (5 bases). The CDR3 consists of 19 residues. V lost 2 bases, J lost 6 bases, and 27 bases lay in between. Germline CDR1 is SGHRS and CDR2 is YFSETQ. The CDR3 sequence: CASSFLYVDCSVSRNEQFF. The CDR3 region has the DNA TGCGCCAGCAGCTTTCTATACGTGGACTGTTCCGTATCGCGCAATGAGCAGTTCTTC.

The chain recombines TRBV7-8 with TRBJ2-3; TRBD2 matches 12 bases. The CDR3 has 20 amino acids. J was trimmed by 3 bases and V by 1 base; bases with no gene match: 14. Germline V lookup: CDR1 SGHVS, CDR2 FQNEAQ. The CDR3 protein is CASSLVPSGGGLVGTDTQYF. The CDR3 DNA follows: TGTGCCAGCAGCTTAGTGCCTAGCGGGGGGGGGTTGGTTGGTACAGATACGCAGTATTTT.

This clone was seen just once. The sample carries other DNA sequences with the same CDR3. This chain's CDR3 is CSVAGGSSYEQYF. DNA for the CDR3: TGCAGCGTTGCCGGGGGAAGCTCCTACGAGCAGTACTTC. This sequence joins TRBV29-1 and TRBJ2-7; possible D gene TRBD2, 6 bases. The CDR3 is made up of 13 amino acids. The germline V and J ends were trimmed by 4 bases and 0 bases, with 10 bases remaining between them. Looked up from germline, CDR1 is SQVTM and CDR2 is ANQGSEA.

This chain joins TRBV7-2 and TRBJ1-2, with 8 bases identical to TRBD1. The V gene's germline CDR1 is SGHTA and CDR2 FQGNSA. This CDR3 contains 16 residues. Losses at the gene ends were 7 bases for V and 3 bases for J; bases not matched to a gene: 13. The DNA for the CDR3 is TGTGCCAGCACCATAACCAGGGGGCTAGGGGACTATGGCTACACCTTC. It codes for CASTITRGLGDYGYTF.

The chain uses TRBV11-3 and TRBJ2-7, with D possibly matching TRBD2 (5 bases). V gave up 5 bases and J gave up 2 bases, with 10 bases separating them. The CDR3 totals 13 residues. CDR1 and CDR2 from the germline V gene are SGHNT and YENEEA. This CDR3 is CASSVGGPYEQYF. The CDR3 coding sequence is TGTGCCAGCAGCGTAGGCGGGCCCTACGAGCAGTACTTC.

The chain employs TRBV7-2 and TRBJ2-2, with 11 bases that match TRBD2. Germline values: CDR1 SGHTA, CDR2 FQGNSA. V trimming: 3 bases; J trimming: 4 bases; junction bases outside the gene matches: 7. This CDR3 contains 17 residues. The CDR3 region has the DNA TGTGCCAGCAGCTTCCCCGGGACTAGCGGTTCCACCGGGGAGCTGTTTTTT. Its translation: CASSFPGTSGSTGELFF.

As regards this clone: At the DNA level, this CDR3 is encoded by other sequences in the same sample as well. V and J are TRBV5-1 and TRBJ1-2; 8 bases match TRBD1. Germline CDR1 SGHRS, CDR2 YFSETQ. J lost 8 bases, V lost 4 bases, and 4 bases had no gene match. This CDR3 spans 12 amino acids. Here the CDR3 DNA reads TGCGCCAGCAGCCTGGGGGACAGGGGCTACACCTTC. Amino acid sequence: CASSLGDRGYTF.

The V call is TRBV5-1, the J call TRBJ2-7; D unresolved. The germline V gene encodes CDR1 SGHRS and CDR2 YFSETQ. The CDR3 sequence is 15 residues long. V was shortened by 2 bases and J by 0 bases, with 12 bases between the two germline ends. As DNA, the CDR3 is TGCGCCAGCAGCTTTGATCGCACCAGCTCCTACGAGCAGTACTTC. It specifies CASSFDRTSSYEQYF. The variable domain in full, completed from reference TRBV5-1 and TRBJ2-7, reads KAGVTQTPRYLIKTRGQQVTLSCSPISGHRSVSWYQQTPGQGLQFLFEYFSETQRNKGNFPGRFSGRQFSNSRSEMNVSTLELGDSALYLCASSFDRTSSYEQYFGPGTRLTVT.